This record concerns one TCR beta chain sequence. Its antigen is not known. The data stem from a study of beta chain features in type 1 diabetes. Study outcomes and limitations: Moderate yet significant TCRB CDR3 shortening was seen in Type 1 diabetes patients in all four CD4+ subsets.

Per the germline V gene, CDR1 is SNHLY and CDR2 is FYNNEI. The V and J ends lost 4 bases and 0 bases respectively, with 6 bases between them. This CDR3 has 13 residues. Reverse transcribing all isolated RNA meant expressed TCRB transcripts were sequenced. Profiled with immunoSEQ multiplex PCR; TCRdb holds only in-frame clones, not every one. Among a few hundred thousand clones listed, approximately 15% were seen once. The sequencing input was naive CD4+ T cells from blood. This receptor was identified in a man aged 25 to 40 with type 1 diabetes. V and J are TRBV2 and TRBJ1-1; perhaps TRBD1 as D (5 bases). In DNA form, the CDR3 reads TGTGCCAGCAGTGCGGACATGAACACTGAAGCTTTCTTT. Residues: CASSADMNTEAFF.